The 30 T cell receptor beta chains in this list originate from one sample, sequenced in a study of tumor-infiltrating lymphocytes in oesophageal squamous cell carcinoma. TCRdb redid the calling of the PCR reads with MiXCR, one entry per CDR3 protein. This sample has around 12,000 distinct CDR3 sequences, with approximately 50% found just once. Sequencing used esophageal tumor tissue. The source is a female donor with esophageal squamous cell carcinoma.

This clonotype was recorded many times. The chain joins TRBV10-1 to TRBJ1-1, with D hard to call. This CDR3 spans 13 amino acids. The V end was cut by 7 bases, the J end by 5 bases, with 14 bases between. Germline CDR1 is WNHNN and CDR2 is SYGVQD (reference sequence). CDR3 amino acids: CASNRTGRTEAFF. The CDR3 DNA is TGCGCCAGCAACCGGACCGGGAGGACTGAAGCTTTCTTT.

The chain carries TRBV7-9 and TRBJ1-2, with D uncertain. The ends were cut back, 2 bases at V and 3 bases at J, with 10 bases in the middle. Germline V gene sequence: CDR1 SEHNR, CDR2 FQNEAQ (reference sequence). The CDR3 totals 14 residues. The CDR3 DNA reads TGTGCCAGCAGCTTACAAGGAGGAGACTATGGCTACACCTTC. This sequence encodes CASSLQGGDYGYTF.

This clonotype came up many times. V is TRBV5-4 and J is TRBJ2-5; 7 bases agree with TRBD2. Trimming cost V 6 bases and J 5 bases; bases outside gene matches: 7. This CDR3 has 13 residues. Germline lookup yields CDR1 SGHNT and CDR2 YYREEE (reference sequence). Here the CDR3 DNA reads TGTGCCAGCAACCAACCCGGGGGGGAGACCCAGTACTTC. Translation gives CASNQPGGETQYF.

This clonotype qualifies as medium-sized (0.01 to 0.1%). This chain uses TRBV7-2 with TRBJ2-6; 7 bases align to TRBD2. The CDR3 loop spans 15 amino acids. Looked up from germline, CDR1 is SGHTA and CDR2 is FQGNSA. With 3 bases clipped from V and 2 bases from J, the junction kept 1 base outside the gene matches. In nucleotides, the CDR3 is TGTGCCAGCAGCTTTGCGGGAGCTGGGGCCAACGTCCTGACTTTC. This gives the protein CASSFAGAGANVLTF.

This rearrangement joins TRBV7-9 to TRBJ2-2; TRBD1 aligns across 7 bases. V was pared by 5 bases and J by 5 bases, with 5 bases of the junction left unmatched. The CDR3 sequence is 14 residues long. Germline assignment: CDR1 SEHNR and CDR2 FQNEAQ (reference sequence). CDR3 nucleotide sequence: TGTGCCAGCAGCCCCGACAGGGCGACCGGGGAGCTGTTTTTT. Protein product: CASSPDRATGELFF.

The chain recombines TRBV7-2 with TRBJ2-1; no firm D call. TRBJ1-2 matches the DNA end more closely, so the J call is doubtful. Per the germline V gene, CDR1 is SGHTA and CDR2 is FQGNSA. CDR3 length: 16 amino acids. This CDR3 reads CASSLEVGFSLYGYTF. As DNA, the CDR3 is TGTGCCAGCAGCTTAGAAGTGGGGTTCTCCCTTTATGGCTACACCTTC.

In its sample, this clonotype ranks as medium-sized. This chain joins TRBV6-1 and TRBJ2-5; 7 nucleotides agree with TRBD2. The CDR3 has 13 residues. V shed 6 bases, J shed 6 bases, and the junction held 7 bases outside the gene matches. The germline V gene encodes CDR1 MNHNS and CDR2 SASEGT. Written as DNA, the CDR3 is TGTGCCAGCAGGGGGGAGGGAGTAAAGACCCAGTACTTC. This codes for CASRGEGVKTQYF.

To note about this clonotype: It may be a read error: a sequence one base away is much more abundant. J is TRBJ2-6 and V is TRBV11-2, with 7 bases aligning to TRBD2. The DNA end lines up better with TRBJ2-7; the J call may be wrong. The CDR3 has 16 amino acids. The V gene's germline CDR1 is SGHAT and CDR2 FQNNGV. CDR3 sequence: CASSLVAGVSYNEQYF. DNA of the CDR3: TGTGCCAGCAGCTTAGTTGCGGGAGTTTCCTACAATGAGCAGTACTTC.

V usage is TRBV10-3 and J usage is TRBJ1-5; D is possibly TRBD1 (6 bases). CDR3 length: 17 amino acids. The V gene's germline CDR1 is ENHRY and CDR2 SYGVKD. Trimming cost V 3 bases and J 3 bases, with 18 bases left between them. The CDR3 region has the DNA TGTGCCATCAGTGAACGTTTAGTGGGGACAAACAATCAGCCCCAGCATTTT. Protein product: CAISERLVGTNNQPQHF.

This chain connects TRBV12-3 or TRBV12-4 to TRBJ1-2; 8 positions agree with TRBD1. The J call may be wrong; the DNA end is better matched by TRBJ2-5. The CDR3 spans 13 residues. This CDR3 is CASRLTGEETQYF. CDR3 in DNA: TGTGCCAGCAGGTTGACAGGGGAAGAGACCCAGTACTTC.

The V gene is TRBV7-2, the J gene TRBJ1-2, with D tentatively TRBD1 (6 bases). The CDR3 runs 15 residues. CDR1 SGHTA and CDR2 FQGNSA come from the germline V gene. V lost 4 bases and J lost 7, with 19 bases in between. DNA of the CDR3: TGTGCCAGCAGCTCTCAACTTACAGGGCTATCTGGCTACACCTTC. It encodes CASSSQLTGLSGYTF.

The V gene is TRBV5-1, the J gene TRBJ2-5; no firm D call. V lost 0 bases to trimming and J lost 1 base, with 4 bases between them. This CDR3 has 13 residues. The germline gives CDR1 SGHRS, CDR2 YFSETQ. DNA of the CDR3: TGCGCCAGCAGCTTGGAAGGCCAAGAGACCCAGTACTTC. Its translation: CASSLEGQETQYF.

This chain connects TRBV7-2 to TRBJ2-3; possible D gene TRBD2, 6 bases. The J call is in doubt because the DNA end fits TRBJ2-7 better. CDR1 and CDR2 from the germline V gene are SGHTA and FQGNSA. The CDR3 runs 13 residues. The DNA of the CDR3 is TGTGCCAGCAGCTTATTGCGGGATTACGAGCAGTACTTC. Protein sequence: CASSLLRDYEQYF.

This clonotype was counted many times. This chain links TRBV11-2 with TRBJ2-2; D is uncertain. Trimming took off 1 base at V and 3 bases at J, with 6 bases between the two ends. The germline V gene has CDR1 SGHAT and CDR2 FQNNGV. The CDR3 spans 14 residues. As DNA, the CDR3 is TGTGCCAGCAGCTTAGGTCCCTACACCGGGGAGCTGTTTTTT. It is translated as CASSLGPYTGELFF.

About this clonotype: The conserved closing phenylalanine or tryptophan is absent in this CDR3, likely reflecting a read error. Because the CDR3's place on the DNA is in doubt, the DNA is left out and the CDR3 is given as listed by TCRdb. J is TRBJ2-4 and V is TRBV6-6. Germline values: CDR1 MNHNY, CDR2 SVGAGI (reference sequence). The CDR3 has 8 amino acids, counting both end residues. The CDR3 region is CASSPLQG.

Regarding this clonotype: A much larger clone differs by one base, so this may be a read error. The chain couples TRBV6-2 or TRBV6-3 to TRBJ2-3, with D possibly matching TRBD1 (6 bases). This CDR3 region has 15 residues. CDR1 and CDR2 from the germline V gene are MNHEY and SVGEGT. V was pared by 6 bases and J by 14 bases, with 27 bases between. The CDR3 sequence is CASSVTDGGTGELYF. The CDR3, as DNA: TGTGCCAGCAGCGTAACTGATGGGGGCACCGGGGAGCTGTATTTT.

This chain links TRBV11-2 with TRBJ2-4; 12 positions match TRBD1. Losses at the gene ends were 5 bases for V and 7 bases for J; bases not matched to a gene: 6. Germline CDR1 and CDR2: SGHAT and FQNNGV. This CDR3 is built from 15 residues. The CDR3 loop is CASSLGTGGLNIQYF. The DNA of the CDR3 is TGTGCCAGCAGCCTAGGGACAGGGGGCTTGAACATTCAGTACTTC.

This rearrangement joins TRBV7-8 to TRBJ1-1; no firm D call. Germline V CDR1 and CDR2: SGHVS, FQNEAQ. The V gene lost 5 bases and the J gene lost 3 bases, with 22 bases spanning the gap. The length of the CDR3 is 17 residues. The CDR3 sequence: CASSPKIGQLGDTEAFF. CDR3 coding DNA: TGTGCCAGCAGCCCAAAGATCGGGCAGTTGGGAGACACTGAAGCTTTCTTT.

This clonotype was counted between two and nine times. V usage is TRBV7-6 and J usage is TRBJ2-5; 7 bases align to TRBD2. Germline V gene lookup returns CDR1 SGHVS and CDR2 FNYEAQ. This CDR3 has 15 amino acids. V was pared by 3 bases and J by 2 bases, with 6 bases of the junction left unmatched. As DNA, the CDR3 is TGTGCCAGCAGCTTTCGGCGGGGGAGTCAAGAGACCCAGTACTTC. As protein: CASSFRRGSQETQYF.

The rearrangement joins TRBV7-8 to TRBJ2-7, with 7 bases lining up with TRBD1. With V trimmed by 5 bases and J by 0 bases, 7 bases remained unmatched. This CDR3 is built from 15 residues. Germline V gene lookup returns CDR1 SGHVS and CDR2 FQNEAQ. In nucleotides, the CDR3 is TGTGCCAGCAGCCCAAGACAGGGTCCCTCCTACGAGCAGTACTTC. It codes for CASSPRQGPSYEQYF.

The chain is built from TRBV7-3 and TRBJ2-7; D not resolved. The CDR3 is 12 amino acids. V shed 1 base and J shed 1 base, with 2 bases lying between them. Germline-derived CDR1 and CDR2 are SGHTA and FQGTGA. The CDR3 nucleotides read TGTGCCAGCAGCTTAAGGTCCTACGAGCAGTACTTC. It codes for CASSLRSYEQYF.

This clonotype has only one observation. V gene TRBV7-2 combines with J gene TRBJ2-5; 8 bases are a match to TRBD1. The J call may be incorrect, as the DNA end agrees better with TRBJ2-1. CDR1 and CDR2 (germline): SGHTA, FQGNSA. CDR3 length: 13 amino acids. CDR3 bases: TGTGCCAGCAGCTCCGACAGGGGCGGGGAGCAGTTCTTC. Residues: CASSSDRGGEQFF.

Relative to its sample, this clonotype is medium-sized (0.01 to 0.1%). This chain uses TRBV18 with TRBJ2-6, with TRBD1 as a possible D gene (6 bases). V lost 0 bases and J lost 1, with 7 bases in between. The CDR3 sequence is 16 residues long. Germline V gene data show CDR1 as KGHSH and CDR2 as LQKENI. The CDR3 loop is CASSPPGASGANVLTF. The DNA for the CDR3 is TGTGCCAGCTCACCACCGGGGGCATCTGGGGCCAACGTCCTGACTTTC.

The chain uses TRBV12-3 or TRBV12-4 and TRBJ2-3; D unresolved. The end of the DNA is better explained by TRBJ2-5, so the J call may be wrong. CDR3 length equals 11 residues. CDR3 protein: CASRLGETQYF. The DNA of the CDR3 is TGTGCCAGCCGCTTGGGGGAGACCCAGTACTTC.

This clonotype is large. The V gene is TRBV12-3 or TRBV12-4, the J gene TRBJ2-1, with 10 bases aligning to TRBD2. The CDR3 consists of 15 residues. The J segment lost 8 bases and the V segment lost 2 bases, leaving 6 bases of the junction unmatched. The CDR3 coding sequence is TGTGCCAGCAGTTTACAAGCGGGAGGGCCGTATGAGCAGTTCTTC. It is translated as CASSLQAGGPYEQFF.

V gene TRBV11-2 combines with J gene TRBJ1-3, with unresolved D. This CDR3 spans 13 amino acids. CDR1 and CDR2 (germline): SGHAT, FQNNGV. Trimming cost V 3 bases and J 7 bases, with 10 bases left between them. Here the CDR3 reads CASSFTAENTIYF. CDR3 DNA: TGTGCCAGCAGCTTTACTGCGGAGAACACCATATATTTT.

This clonotype has a count of ten or more. The V call is TRBV5-4, the J call TRBJ2-1; no firm D call. Germline lookup yields CDR1 SGHNT and CDR2 YYREEE (reference sequence). Trimming removed 0 bases at V and 9 bases at J, with 13 bases between. The length of the CDR3 is 14 residues. The CDR3 here is CASSLGQPKGEQFF. The CDR3 region has the DNA TGTGCCAGCAGCTTGGGCCAACCAAAGGGTGAGCAGTTCTTC.

This clonotype was seen at least ten times. For the CDR3, the DNA is TGCGCCAGCAGCCAAGTAAGGGGGGGCCCCGATACGCAGTATTTT. It translates to CASSQVRGGPDTQYF. This chain links TRBV4-1 with TRBJ2-3; the D gene is possibly TRBD2 (7 bases). Germline V CDR1 and CDR2: MGHRA, YSYEKL. Trimming shortened V by 1 base and J by 6 bases, and 14 bases separated the two germline ends. The length of the CDR3 is 15 residues.

The chain employs TRBV7-3 and TRBJ2-4; no definite D call. TRBJ2-5 explains the end of the DNA better; the J call may be wrong. CDR3 size: 13 residues. The germline V gene encodes CDR1 SGHTA and CDR2 FQGTGA. The CDR3 nucleotides read TGTGCCAGCAGCTTCGGCCGCGAAGAGACCCAGTACTTC. Translation gives CASSFGREETQYF.

The chain joins TRBV6-1 to TRBJ1-1; no clear D. Germline V gene sequence: CDR1 MNHNS, CDR2 SASEGT. V lost 5 bases, J lost 1 base, and 17 bases lay in between. This CDR3 spans 16 amino acids. The CDR3: CASSLAGWTGNTEAFF. The CDR3 DNA reads TGTGCCAGCAGTTTAGCTGGATGGACGGGGAACACTGAAGCTTTCTTT.